Listed below are T cell receptor beta chains from one sample, sequenced in a study of blood T cell repertoires in COVID-19. Generated by immunoSEQ multiplex PCR, the TCRdb table keeps only in-frame clones and is missing some. In the table there are tens of thousands of clones, over 85% of which are singletons. The sequencing sample was made of peripheral blood. These receptors were taken from a man aged 55-75 years with acute or convalescent COVID-19. Each CDR3 is given with its conserved first and last residue. The order of the fields is V gene, CDR3 length, clone size, J gene, D gene, CDR3 protein, CDR3 DNA. The D gene is left open where the match is weak. Size is stated for part of the rows, as once, few or many counts, or as a class when the clone is expanded.

>TRBV5-8|16|-|TRBJ1-3|-
CASSLGTTRSGNTIYF
TGTGCCAGCAGCTTGGGCACAACTAGATCCGGAAACACCATATATTTT
>TRBV6-6|15|-|TRBJ2-1|TRBD1
CASRSGQGVRDEQFF
TGTGCCAGCAGATCGGGACAGGGGGTTCGGGATGAGCAGTTCTTC
>TRBV11-1|14|-|TRBJ1-2|-
CASSLGGSDYGYTF
TGTGCCAGCAGCTTGGGAGGGTCGGACTATGGCTACACCTTC
>TRBV6-4|10|-|TRBJ1-2|-
CASSDSTVTF
TGTGCCAGCAGTGACTCGACAGTGACGTTC
>TRBV9|15|-|TRBJ1-4|-
CASSVDSARSEKLFF
TGTGCCAGCAGTGTTGACTCCGCCCGTAGTGAAAAACTGTTTTTT
>TRBV9|19|once|TRBJ1-2|-
CASSAFTLRWGEPNYGYTF
TGTGCCAGCAGCGCTTTCACGCTCCGATGGGGAGAGCCCAACTATGGCTACACCTTC
>TRBV18|14|-|TRBJ2-1|-
CASSRDISYNEQFF
TGTGCCAGCTCAAGGGACATCTCCTACAATGAGCAGTTCTTC
>TRBV4-1|17|-|TRBJ2-7|-
CASSQEVLTDIWYEQYF
TGCGCCAGCAGCCAAGAAGTCCTTACGGACATCTGGTATGAGCAGTACTTC
>TRBV6-1|15|-|TRBJ1-2|-
CASSEGQAVFYGYTF
TGTGCCAGCAGTGAAGGGCAGGCTGTATTTTATGGCTACACCTTC
>TRBV30|12|-|TRBJ2-7|-
CAWSRATYEQYF
TGTGCCTGGAGCAGGGCTACCTACGAGCAGTACTTC
>TRBV2|15|-|TRBJ2-3|TRBD2
CASRASSGGTDTQYF
TGTGCCAGCAGGGCGTCTAGCGGGGGCACAGATACGCAGTATTTT
>TRBV27|13|-|TRBJ2-4|-
CASSLSPPNIQYF
TGTGCCAGCAGTTTATCCCCTCCAAACATTCAGTACTTC
>TRBV18|14|-|TRBJ2-7|-
CASSLQGSSYEQYF
TGTGCCAGCTCACTACAGGGAAGCTCCTACGAGCAGTACTTC
>TRBV6-1|15|-|TRBJ1-2|TRBD1
CASSEAGGSFYGYTF
TGTGCCAGCAGTGAAGCAGGGGGCTCATTCTATGGCTACACCTTC
>TRBV5-4|15|-|TRBJ2-2|TRBD2
CASSAGTTNTGELFF
TGTGCCAGCAGCGCCGGGACTACGAACACCGGGGAGCTGTTTTTT
>TRBV27|14|-|TRBJ1-1|TRBD1
CASSLDRVATEAFF
TGTGCCAGCAGTTTAGACAGGGTAGCGACTGAAGCTTTCTTT
>TRBV6-5|15|-|TRBJ1-1|-
CASRQTPEGLTEAFF
TGTGCCAGCAGACAAACCCCCGAGGGTCTGACTGAAGCTTTCTTT
>TRBV19|14|-|TRBJ1-1|-
CASSKRGKDTEAFF
TGTGCCAGTAGTAAAAGGGGGAAGGACACTGAAGCTTTCTTT
>TRBV18|19|-|TRBJ2-3|TRBD2
CASSHRETSDFLDTDTQYF
TGTGCCAGCTCTCACAGAGAGACTAGCGATTTTTTAGACACAGATACGCAGTATTTT
>TRBV7-9|17|once|TRBJ1-4|TRBD1
CASSLRPGQVAIEKLFF
TGTGCCAGCAGCTTAAGACCGGGACAGGTCGCTATTGAAAAACTGTTTTTT
>TRBV6-1|11|-|TRBJ1-1|-
CASSHGREAFF
TGTGCCAGCAGTCACGGTCGAGAAGCTTTCTTT
>TRBV6-1|16|-|TRBJ1-1|TRBD1
CASSEAWTGRNTEAFF
TGTGCCAGCAGTGAAGCCTGGACAGGTAGGAACACTGAAGCTTTCTTT
>TRBV7-9|13|-|TRBJ2-7|-
CASSTDSYYEQYF
TGTGCCAGCAGCACGGACAGTTACTACGAGCAGTACTTC
>TRBV27|17|-|TRBJ2-1|-
CASSPSGYAGQNNEQFF
TGTGCCAGCAGTCCGAGTGGATACGCGGGGCAAAACAATGAGCAGTTCTTC
>TRBV2|15|-|TRBJ2-7|TRBD2
CASRGTSGGSGEQYF
TGTGCCAGCAGAGGCACTAGCGGGGGGTCGGGTGAGCAGTACTTC
>TRBV5-4|15|-|TRBJ2-2|-
CASSPGGWDTGELFF
TGTGCCAGCAGCCCTGGGGGGTGGGACACCGGGGAGCTGTTTTTT
>TRBV3-1/TRBV3-2|13|-|TRBJ1-1|-
CASSQARTGNAFF
TGTGCCAGCAGCCAAGCCCGCACAGGGAATGCTTTCTTT
>TRBV29-1|12|-|TRBJ2-3|-
CSVERGTDTQYF
TGCAGCGTTGAGCGGGGTACAGATACGCAGTATTTT
>TRBV5-6|12|-|TRBJ2-3|-
CASSSTGDTQYF
TGTGCCAGCAGCTCGACAGGTGATACGCAGTATTTT
>TRBV6-5|14|-|TRBJ1-1|TRBD1
CASIRQGGNTEAFF
TGTGCCAGCATACGACAGGGGGGAAACACTGAAGCTTTCTTT
>TRBV5-1|14|-|TRBJ2-3|-
CASSLTGNTDTQYF
TGCGCCAGCAGCTTGACGGGGAACACAGATACGCAGTATTTT
>TRBV6-2/TRBV6-3|16|-|TRBJ1-2|-
CASSTWEAATDYGYTF
TGTGCCAGCAGTACTTGGGAGGCAGCTACTGACTATGGCTACACCTTC
>TRBV19|13|-|TRBJ2-5|-
CASSIMGAETQYF
TGTGCCAGTAGTATAATGGGCGCGGAGACCCAGTACTTC
>TRBV5-1|14|-|TRBJ1-1|-
CASSFTGSYTEAFF
TGCGCCAGCAGCTTCACAGGGAGCTACACTGAAGCTTTCTTT
>TRBV7-9|15|-|TRBJ2-7|TRBD1
CASSPGQGARNEQYF
TGTGCCAGCAGCCCGGGACAGGGGGCAAGGAACGAGCAGTACTTC
>TRBV5-1|13|-|TRBJ1-4|-
CASSLPTNEKLFF
TGCGCCAGCAGCCTACCAACTAATGAAAAACTGTTTTTT
>TRBV5-1|11|-|TRBJ2-3|-
CASSLENRQYF
TGCGCCAGCAGCTTGGAAAACAGGCAGTATTTT
>TRBV12-3/TRBV12-4|13|-|TRBJ1-3|-
CASILPPGNTIYF
TGTGCCAGCATACTCCCCCCTGGAAACACCATATATTTT
>TRBV10-1|14|-|TRBJ2-5|-
CASKGAAEKETQYF
TGCGCCAGCAAAGGCGCGGCTGAGAAAGAGACCCAGTACTTC
>TRBV15|16|-|TRBJ1-6|TRBD1
CATSRGRQGLNSPLHF
TGTGCCACCAGCAGAGGTAGACAGGGGCTGAATTCACCCCTCCACTTT
>TRBV25-1|16|-|TRBJ1-1|TRBD1
CASSDPGTGVNTEAFF
TGTGCCAGCAGTGATCCCGGGACAGGAGTGAACACTGAAGCTTTCTTT
>TRBV2|13|-|TRBJ1-2|-
CASGNREGSGYTF
TGTGCCAGCGGCAACAGGGAGGGTAGTGGCTACACCTTC
>TRBV5-1|15|-|TRBJ2-2|TRBD2
CASSVSGADTGELFF
TGCGCCAGCAGCGTTAGCGGGGCAGACACCGGGGAGCTGTTTTTT
>TRBV5-1|15|-|TRBJ1-1|-
CASSPKDIPGAEAFF
TGCGCCAGCAGCCCTAAGGACATACCGGGAGCTGAAGCTTTCTTT
>TRBV7-2|15|-|TRBJ1-2|-
CASSLGGPGLYGYTF
TGTGCCAGCAGCTTAGGGGGCCCCGGACTATATGGCTACACCTTC
>TRBV5-1|13|-|TRBJ1-2|-
CASSFSGEDGYTF
TGCGCCAGCAGCTTTTCCGGGGAGGACGGCTACACCTTC
>TRBV30|14|-|TRBJ2-2|TRBD1
CAWAGTGNTGELFF
TGTGCCTGGGCCGGGACAGGGAACACCGGGGAGCTGTTTTTT
>TRBV5-4|15|-|TRBJ1-2|TRBD1
CASSLAGQVNYGYTF
TGTGCCAGCAGCTTGGCGGGACAGGTTAACTATGGCTACACCTTC
>TRBV23-1|16|-|TRBJ2-7|TRBD1
CASSRTPGTGTYEQYF
TGCGCCAGCAGCCGAACGCCCGGGACAGGGACCTACGAGCAGTACTTC
>TRBV20-1|14|-|TRBJ1-5|TRBD1
CSASKGQGNQPQHF
TGCAGTGCTAGTAAGGGACAGGGGAATCAGCCCCAGCATTTT